The entry that follows covers one TCR beta chain sequence. The antigen remains undetermined. PCR involved 60 Vbeta and 13 Jbeta primers. The protocol was immunoSEQ multiplex PCR, while the TCRdb copy is restricted to in-frame clones and leaves out a portion. The table has approximately 120,000 clones, 76% seen once; the top ten hold less than 2.5%. This record comes from a study of cytomegalovirus exposure and HLA in healthy donors. Study-level results: It was taken for granted in presence/absence analyses that sequencing depth across donors was roughly uniform. A later analysis showed HLA-associated TCR beta chains outstripping equally common others in clonal expansion.

The germline CDR1 and CDR2 sequences are ENHRY and SYGVKD. This CDR3 comprises 15 residues. V was clipped by 10 bases and J by 3 bases; unmatched bases: 10. V and J are TRBV10-3 and TRBJ2-3, with 10 bases matching TRBD2. The sequenced sample consisted of PBMCs. The receptor was derived from a man aged 45-65 years in good health and CMV-seronegative. CDR3 protein: CATKGSGGATDTQYF. CDR3 bases: TGTGCCACGAAAGGGAGCGGGGGGGCTACAGATACGCAGTATTTT.